The 17 T cell receptor beta chains below come from one sample, sequenced in a study of cytomegalovirus exposure and HLA in healthy donors. PCR involved 60 Vbeta and 13 Jbeta primers. Sequencing was performed with immunoSEQ multiplex PCR; in TCRdb, only in-frame clones are kept and a portion is missing. Among some 130,000 clones, 77% were seen once, and the ten largest hold roughly 4.2%. Sample: PBMCs. The receptors stem from a male donor in good health and CMV-seropositive.

As for this clone: An end of the junction differs from the germline gene, which may be a read error. The chain recombines TRBV7-6 with TRBJ2-6; weak D call: TRBD1 (5 bases). Germline V gene lookup returns CDR1 SGHVS and CDR2 FNYEAQ. The CDR3 sequence is 17 residues long. The DNA of the CDR3 is TGTGCCAGCAGCTTAGAACAGGCCAACTCTGGGGCCAACGGCCTGACTTTC. This encodes CASSLEQANSGANGLTF.

The chain joins TRBV7-9 to TRBJ1-2, with D perhaps matching TRBD1 (5 bases). The V gene's germline CDR1 is SEHNR and CDR2 FQNEAQ (reference sequence). The germline V and J ends were trimmed by 5 bases and 0 bases, with 10 bases remaining between them. CDR3 length equals 14 residues. The CDR3 loop reads CASSRGQANYGYTF. The CDR3 coding sequence is TGTGCCAGCAGCCGCGGACAAGCTAACTATGGCTACACCTTC.

The table lists this clone with a count of one. The V and J genes are TRBV6-6 and TRBJ2-3; D unresolved. V dropped 7 bases and J dropped 1 base, with 6 bases sitting between them. Germline V gene data show CDR1 as MNHNY and CDR2 as SVGAGI (reference sequence). This CDR3 has 12 residues. CDR3 loop: CASTPGTDTQYF. The CDR3 nucleotides read TGTGCCAGCACCCCCGGCACAGATACGCAGTATTTT.

The CDR3 spells CAISELSGGYQETQYF. In DNA form, the CDR3 reads TGTGCCATCAGTGAGCTGAGCGGGGGGTACCAAGAGACCCAGTACTTC. This chain uses TRBV10-3 with TRBJ2-5, with 9 bases identical to TRBD2. Looked up from germline, CDR1 is ENHRY and CDR2 is SYGVKD. The CDR3 is made up of 16 amino acids. With 2 bases clipped from V and 0 bases from J, the junction kept 4 bases outside the gene matches.

This clone is a singleton in its sample. The DNA of the CDR3 is TGTGCCAGCAGGGAGCTGTCACAGGGTAGGGACGTCTTCTATGGCTACACCTTC. Its translation is CASRELSQGRDVFYGYTF. The rearrangement links TRBV2 to TRBJ1-2; D perhaps matches TRBD1 (6 bases). The CDR3 loop spans 18 amino acids. Germline loops: CDR1 SNHLY, CDR2 FYNNEI. The V and J ends lost 6 bases and 4 bases respectively, with 27 bases between them.

This chain joins TRBV6-1 and TRBJ2-2; D is possibly TRBD2 (7 bases). The CDR3 length is 14 residues. The V gene lost 10 bases and the J gene lost 5 bases, with 17 bases spanning the gap. Germline CDR1 MNHNS, CDR2 SASEGT. CDR3 sequence reads: CANKQGGETGELFF. For the CDR3, the DNA is TGTGCCAACAAGCAAGGGGGGGAGACCGGGGAGCTGTTTTTT.

The rearrangement uses TRBV9 and TRBJ2-7, with 10 bases matching TRBD1. The trim removed 4 bases at V and 6 bases at J, leaving 7 bases unmatched. The germline gives CDR1 SGDLS, CDR2 YYNGEE. This CDR3 has 14 residues. The CDR3 region is CASSPRQGAIEQYF. The CDR3 nucleotides are TGTGCCAGCAGCCCCAGACAGGGGGCTATCGAGCAGTACTTC.

This chain links TRBV4-1 with TRBJ1-2, with 8 bases matching TRBD1. The trim removed 4 bases at V and 0 bases at J, leaving 10 bases unmatched. The CDR3 has 17 amino acids. Germline V CDR1 and CDR2: MGHRA, YSYEKL. The CDR3 DNA sequence: TGCGCCAGCAGCCCCCAGTCAGGGGGCATCTCTAACTATGGCTACACCTTC. Translating gives CASSPQSGGISNYGYTF.

The CDR3 region has the DNA TGTGCCAGCAGCCGGGCTACAGGGCCTGGGGCCAACGTCCTGACTTTC. Its translation: CASSRATGPGANVLTF. The chain uses TRBV19 and TRBJ2-6, with a weak D call TRBD1 (6 bases). The length of the CDR3 is 16 residues. The V end lost 9 bases, the J end lost 2 bases, and 17 bases lay between the germline ends. Looked up from germline, CDR1 is LNHDA and CDR2 is SQIVND (reference sequence). Full variable domain (rest looked up from reference TRBV19 and TRBJ2-6): DGGITQSPKYLFRKEGQNVTLSCEQNLNHDAMYWYRQDPGQGLRLIYYSQIVNDFQKGDIAEGYSVSREKKESFPLTVTSAQKNPTAFYLCASSRATGPGANVLTFGAGSRLTVL.

A single count supports this clone. The rearrangement links TRBV5-6 to TRBJ1-1; 9 nucleotides line up with TRBD1. Trimming took 4 bases from V and 13 from J; bases not matched to a gene: 14. The CDR3 spans 14 residues. Germline V gene sequence: CDR1 SGHDT, CDR2 YYEEEE. For the CDR3, the DNA is TGTGCCAGCAGCAAGTACACAGGGGGCCACGGAGGTTTCTTT. Translation: CASSKYTGGHGGFF. Drawing the rest from reference TRBV5-6 and TRBJ1-1, the complete variable domain is DAGVTQSPTHLIKTRGQQVTLRCSPKSGHDTVSWYQQALGQGPQFIFQYYEEEERQRGNFPDRFSGHQFPNYSSELNVNALLLGDSALYLCASSKYTGGHGGFFGQGTRLTVV.

The V and J genes are TRBV28 and TRBJ2-2; 9 nucleotides align to TRBD1. CDR3 length equals 20 residues. Germline CDR1 reads MDHEN; CDR2 reads SYDVKM. Trimming took 5 bases from V and 3 from J; bases not matched to a gene: 19. CDR3 protein: CASSPEGTGFFLRDTGELFF. The CDR3 DNA is TGTGCCAGCAGTCCAGAGGGGACAGGGTTTTTCCTTCGGGACACCGGGGAGCTGTTTTTT.

The chain is built from TRBV30 and TRBJ2-3; maybe TRBD1 (6 bases). There are 14 residues in the CDR3. Trimming pared 6 bases from V and 0 bases from J, leaving 13 bases between. Germline V gene lookup returns CDR1 GTSNPN and CDR2 SVGIG (reference sequence). CDR3 DNA: TGTGCCTGTGGACAGCCGTTTAGCACAGATACGCAGTATTTT. Encoded protein: CACGQPFSTDTQYF. The full variable domain, rest sourced from reference TRBV30 and TRBJ2-3, is SQTIHQWPATLVQPVGSPLSLECTVEGTSNPNLYWYRQAAGRGLQLLFYSVGIGQISSEVPQNLSASRPQDRQFILSSKKLLLSDSGFYLCACGQPFSTDTQYFGPGTRLTVL.

Details on this clone: Because the CDR3 is missing its conserved closing phenylalanine or tryptophan, this is likely a read error. This chain connects TRBV5-1 to TRBJ2-7; D might be TRBD2 (6 bases). The ends were cut back, 0 bases at V and 4 bases at J, with 14 bases in the middle. Germline loops: CDR1 SGHRS, CDR2 YFSETQ. CDR3 length: 15 amino acids. The CDR3 spells CASSLAGGLPYEQYL. The CDR3 nucleotides read TGCGCCAGCAGCTTGGCTGGGGGACTCCCTTACGAGCAGTACCTC.

This chain uses TRBV28 with TRBJ1-5, with D perhaps matching TRBD1 (6 bases). Trimming took 3 bases from V and 3 from J, leaving 15 bases between them. The germline gives CDR1 MDHEN, CDR2 SYDVKM. The CDR3 has 16 amino acids. The CDR3 nucleotides read TGTGCCAGCAGTTTTAACCCCGGGACATCCAATCAGCCCCAGCATTTT. Residues: CASSFNPGTSNQPQHF.

The V call is TRBV25-1, the J call TRBJ1-6; tentatively, D is TRBD1 (6 bases). The germline gives CDR1 MGHDK, CDR2 SYGVNS. The CDR3 sequence is 14 residues long. V was trimmed by 5 bases and J by 8 bases, leaving 13 bases between them. CDR3: CASSRQGSDSPLHF. CDR3 bases: TGTGCCAGCAGTCGGCAGGGGAGTGATTCACCCCTCCACTTT. Using reference TRBV25-1 and TRBJ1-6 for the parts outside the CDR3, the full variable domain is EADIYQTPRYLVIGTGKKITLECSQTMGHDKMYWYQQDPGMELHLIHYSYGVNSTEKGDLSSESTVSRIRTEHFPLTLESARPSHTSQYLCASSRQGSDSPLHFGNGTRLTVT.

The chain employs TRBV5-1 and TRBJ2-7; D may be TRBD1 (6 bases). The CDR3 is 15 amino acids. The germline V and J ends were trimmed by 4 bases and 3 bases, with 17 bases remaining between them. From germline, CDR1 is SGHRS and CDR2 YFSETQ. Here the CDR3 DNA reads TGCGCCAGCAGCCTCCGGGACACGGGGAACTACGAGCAGTACTTC. It specifies CASSLRDTGNYEQYF.

The rearrangement links TRBV9 to TRBJ2-3, with 13 bases identical to TRBD2. In germline, CDR1 is SGDLS, CDR2 YYNGEE. Trimming at V came to 1 base and at J to 3 bases, leaving 2 bases not matched to a gene. The length of the CDR3 is 16 residues. This CDR3 is CASSVQTSGGTDTQYF. CDR3 sequence (DNA): TGTGCCAGCAGCGTACAGACTAGCGGGGGGACAGATACGCAGTATTTT.